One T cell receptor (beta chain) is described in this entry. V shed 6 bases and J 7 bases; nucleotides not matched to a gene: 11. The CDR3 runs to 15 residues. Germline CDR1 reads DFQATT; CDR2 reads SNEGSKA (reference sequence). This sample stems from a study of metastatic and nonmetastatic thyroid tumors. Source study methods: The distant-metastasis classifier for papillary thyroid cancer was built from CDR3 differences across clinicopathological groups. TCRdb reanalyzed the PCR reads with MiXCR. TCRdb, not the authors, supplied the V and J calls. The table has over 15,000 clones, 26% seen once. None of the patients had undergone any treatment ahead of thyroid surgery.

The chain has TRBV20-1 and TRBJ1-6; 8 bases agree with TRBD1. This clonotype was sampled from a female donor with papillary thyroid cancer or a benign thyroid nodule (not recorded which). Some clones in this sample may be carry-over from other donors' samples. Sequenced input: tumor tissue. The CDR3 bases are TGCAGTGCCGGATTAGGACAGGGCGAGAATTCACCCCTCCACTTT. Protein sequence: CSAGLGQGENSPLHF.